This TCR beta chain comes out of a study of CD8+CD57+ T cells in acquired aplastic anemia. Study information: 3 to 3.5 ug was the average amount of DNA from sorted CD4+ and CD8+ cells.

Whole-study results and caveats: Patients and controls had in common approximately 29 CD8+ CDR3 sequences.

An expansion of CD8+CD57+ cells by flow cytometry had been shown in patients chosen for sequencing. Genomic DNA acted as the template from which TCR beta VDJ combination and CDR3 sequence profiling were carried out. A single record per CDR3 protein comes from TCRdb applying MiXCR to the reads. Of 150,000 to 200,000 distinct CDR3 sequences in the sample, nearly 50% are singletons; the top ten hold about 9.7%. For this clonotype: No antigen is known for it.

This CDR3 comprises 16 residues. V shed 1 base and J 7 bases; nucleotides not matched to a gene: 12. Looked up from germline, CDR1 is SGHVS and CDR2 is FQNEAQ. The sample comprised sorted CD4+, CD8+, or CD8+CD57+ T cells (not recorded which) from PBMCs. The TCR originated in a human donor with aplastic anemia. V and J are TRBV7-8 and TRBJ2-7, with 8 positions matching TRBD1. The CDR3 DNA sequence: TGTGCCAGCAGCTTAGTCGGGACAGGACATCGGGGGGAGCAGTACTTC. Translation: CASSLVGTGHRGEQYF.